The TCR beta chain described here comes from a study of T cell repertoires in ileal Crohn's disease. For the study at large: Median disease duration was about eight years; around 35% smoked at surgery. Study-level findings and limits: Every patient over 26.8% clonality showed endoscopic recurrence.

The CDR3 is made up of 13 amino acids. Trimming took off 6 bases at V and 6 bases at J, with 14 bases between the two ends. The germline gives CDR1 MDHEN, CDR2 SYDVKM. Documented time point: proximal margin of the surgical specimen (macroscopically non-inflamed). TCRdb keeps only in-frame clones here, not all; method: immunoSEQ multiplex PCR. Of roughly 3,600 clones listed, roughly 89% are singletons. With regard to this clone: Its target is unknown.

The TCR originated in an adult with Crohn's disease. What was sequenced was ileal tissue. The gene calls are TRBV28 and TRBJ2-5; D possibly corresponds to TRBD1 (5 bases). CDR3 protein: CASRSGKWKTQYF. CDR3 in DNA: TGTGCCAGCAGGTCAGGGAAGTGGAAGACCCAGTACTTC.